Below are 2 T cell receptor beta chains sequenced from a single sample in a study of shared clonotypes between healthy human individuals. The table came from immunoSEQ multiplex PCR; TCRdb's copy has only in-frame clones and leaves some out. Found here are roughly 1,800,000 clones, about 94% of them singletons; the top ten hold roughly 1%. Terminally differentiated effector memory CD45RA+ cells were left out of the naive CD8 fraction, which was CD45RO-negative and positively selected for CCR7. Sequencing was performed on naive CD8+ T cells sorted from blood. The receptors come from a man younger than 35 in good health.

V and J are TRBV29-1 and TRBJ2-2; TRBD2 might be the D (7 bases). Trimming pared 1 base from V and 7 bases from J, leaving 19 bases between. Germline CDR1 and CDR2: SQVTM and ANQGSEA. The CDR3 length is 16 residues. CDR3 bases: TGCAGCGTTGAAGCTGCGTGGGGGGGCCAAGTCGGGGAGCTGTTTTTT. Its translation: CSVEAAWGGQVGELFF.

The rearrangement uses TRBV21-1 and TRBJ2-1; the table's D call, TRBD2, has no DNA check behind it. TRBV21-1 is reported as a pseudogene. CDR3 length: 22 residues. Here the CDR3 reads CASSKEGRVGIIGADSYNEQFF. CDR3 sequence (DNA): TGTGCCAGCAGCAAAGAGGGTAGAGTGGGGATTATCGGAGCGGACTCCTACAATGAGCAGTTCTTC.